This entry lists 26 T cell receptor beta chains sequenced from one sample in a study of blood T cell repertoires in COVID-19. Produced via immunoSEQ multiplex PCR; TCRdb's table is partial and in-frame only. The sample has around 200,000 clones; 86% are singletons. Sequences were obtained from peripheral blood. These receptors came from a woman of 80 years or more in a cohort sampled during active or convalescent COVID-19.

The chain combines TRBV7-2 with TRBJ2-7, with 9 positions matching TRBD1. Germline-derived CDR1 and CDR2 are SGHTA and FQGNSA. The CDR3 is 14 amino acids. V was clipped by 5 bases and J by 3 bases; unmatched bases: 5. The CDR3 loop is CASSETGGNYEQYF. DNA of the CDR3: TGTGCCAGCAGCGAGACAGGGGGAAACTACGAGCAGTACTTC.

V and J are TRBV7-9 and TRBJ1-4; the match to TRBD1 covers 9 bases. With 4 bases clipped from V and 4 bases from J, the junction kept 4 bases outside the gene matches. The CDR3 loop spans 15 amino acids. The germline CDR1 and CDR2 sequences are SEHNR and FQNEAQ (reference sequence). The DNA of the CDR3 is TGTGCCAGCAGCTCCACGACAGGGGGTAATGAAAAACTGTTTTTT. This codes for CASSSTTGGNEKLFF.

This chain connects TRBV24-1 to TRBJ2-1; tentative D call: TRBD2 (6 bases). The CDR3 consists of 15 residues. Germline V lookup: CDR1 KGHDR, CDR2 SFDVKD. Trimming removed 7 bases from V and 0 bases from J, with 12 bases in between. Here the CDR3 DNA reads TGTGCCACCAGCTATCGGGGGAGCTCCTACAATGAGCAGTTCTTC. Protein: CATSYRGSSYNEQFF.

The V and J genes are TRBV2 and TRBJ2-2, with 11 nucleotides matching TRBD2. The CDR3 extends over 15 amino acids. Losses at the gene ends were 4 bases for V and 6 bases for J; bases not matched to a gene: 4. Germline-derived CDR1 and CDR2 are SNHLY and FYNNEI. CDR3 in DNA: TGTGCCAGCAGTGTTCTAGCGGGAGGATCCGGGGAGCTGTTTTTT. Translation: CASSVLAGGSGELFF.

This clone was counted between two and nine times. J is TRBJ1-1 and V is TRBV28; 7 bases line up with TRBD1. V lost 3 bases to trimming and J lost 8 bases; unmatched junction nucleotides: 6. This CDR3 has 13 amino acids. The V gene's germline CDR1 is MDHEN and CDR2 SYDVKM. In DNA, the CDR3 is TGTGCCAGCAGTTTTTCGACAGGGTACGAAGCTTTCTTT. This translates into CASSFSTGYEAFF.

This clone was found once. This chain links TRBV19 with TRBJ1-5; the D gene is possibly TRBD1 (6 bases). Trimming removed 7 bases from V and 0 bases from J, with 19 bases in between. The CDR3 length is 17 residues. Germline V CDR1 and CDR2: LNHDA, SQIVND (reference sequence). DNA of the CDR3: TGTGCCAGTAAGGACAGATCCTATACTTATAGCAATCAGCCCCAGCATTTT. It is translated as CASKDRSYTYSNQPQHF. The whole variable domain, remainder taken from reference TRBV19 and TRBJ1-5, is DGGITQSPKYLFRKEGQNVTLSCEQNLNHDAMYWYRQDPGQGLRLIYYSQIVNDFQKGDIAEGYSVSREKKESFPLTVTSAQKNPTAFYLCASKDRSYTYSNQPQHFGDGTRLSIL.

V is TRBV5-5 and J is TRBJ2-1; 10 positions agree with TRBD1. Looked up from germline, CDR1 is SGHKS and CDR2 is YYEKEE (reference sequence). V was pared by 3 bases and J by 5 bases, with 5 bases of the junction left unmatched. The CDR3 spans 15 residues. In DNA form, the CDR3 reads TGTGCCAGCAGCTGGGGACAGGGGTCCCACAATGAGCAGTTCTTC. Its translation is CASSWGQGSHNEQFF.

The J gene is TRBJ2-7, the V gene TRBV18, with 7 bases fitting TRBD1. Germline lookup yields CDR1 KGHSH and CDR2 LQKENI. With V trimmed by 1 base and J by 6 bases, 6 bases remained unmatched. This CDR3 contains 14 residues. CDR3 in DNA: TGTGCCAGCTCACCACGAGGACAGGATGGCGAGCAGTACGTC. Its protein product is CASSPRGQDGEQYV.

This chain connects TRBV10-1 to TRBJ1-1; D not certain. V shed 5 bases and J shed 5 bases, with 12 bases lying between them. CDR1 and CDR2 from the germline V gene are WNHNN and SYGVQD (reference sequence). This CDR3 has 13 amino acids. The CDR3 DNA follows: TGCGCCAGCAGTTGGCGGGCAGAAACTGAAGCTTTCTTT. This translates into CASSWRAETEAFF.

The J gene is TRBJ2-3, the V gene TRBV5-1; TRBD2 is a possible D gene (6 bases). V was trimmed by 4 bases and J by 3 bases, leaving 18 bases between them. The CDR3 consists of 16 residues. CDR1 and CDR2 (germline): SGHRS, YFSETQ. In DNA form, the CDR3 reads TGCGCCAGCAGCCCTGAATCGGTCGCGGGAACAGATACGCAGTATTTT. Encoded protein: CASSPESVAGTDTQYF. Filled out from reference TRBV5-1 and TRBJ2-3, the complete variable domain reads KAGVTQTPRYLIKTRGQQVTLSCSPISGHRSVSWYQQTPGQGLQFLFEYFSETQRNKGNFPGRFSGRQFSNSRSEMNVSTLELGDSALYLCASSPESVAGTDTQYFGPGTRLTVL.

The V and J genes are TRBV7-2 and TRBJ2-7; TRBD1 matches 7 bases. With V trimmed by 4 bases and J by 1 base, 7 bases remained unmatched. CDR1 is SGHTA and CDR2 is FQGNSA in the germline V gene. The CDR3 runs to 15 residues. This chain's CDR3 is CASSSQGQTSYEQYF. The CDR3 coding sequence is TGTGCCAGCAGCTCACAGGGACAGACTTCCTACGAGCAGTACTTC. The variable domain in full, with the rest retrieved from reference TRBV7-2 and TRBJ2-7, is GAGVSQSPSNKVTEKGKDVELRCDPISGHTALYWYRQSLGQGLEFLIYFQGNSAPDKSGLPSDRFSAERTGGSVSTLTIQRTQQEDSAVYLCASSSQGQTSYEQYFGPGTRLTVT.

The CDR3 region is CAISDGTDVEKLFF. Written as DNA, the CDR3 is TGTGCCATCAGTGACGGGACAGATGTCGAAAAACTGTTTTTT. The rearrangement uses TRBV10-3 and TRBJ1-4; 7 bases map to TRBD1. Germline V lookup: CDR1 ENHRY, CDR2 SYGVKD. CDR3 size: 14 residues. V lost 3 bases and J lost 8; bases outside the gene matches: 6.

DNA for the CDR3: TGTGCCAGCAGCTGGGTTCCGGGACAGAATGAAAAACTGTTTTTT. Translated: CASSWVPGQNEKLFF. The chain uses TRBV7-6 and TRBJ1-4; 7 bases are a match to TRBD1. The CDR3 is 15 residues long. The germline gives CDR1 SGHVS, CDR2 FNYEAQ. J gave up 5 bases and V 4 bases, and 7 bases lay outside the gene matches. Filled out from reference TRBV7-6 and TRBJ1-4, the complete variable domain reads GAGVSQSPRYKVTKRGQDVALRCDPISGHVSLYWYRQALGQGPEFLTYFNYEAQQDKSGLPNDRFSAERPEGSISTLTIQRTEQRDSAMYRCASSWVPGQNEKLFFGSGTQLSVL.

The gene calls are TRBV6-2 or TRBV6-3 and TRBJ1-2; TRBD1 might be the D (6 bases). This CDR3 is built from 13 residues. Trimming cost V 5 bases and J 1 base, with 8 bases left between them. Germline-derived CDR1 and CDR2 are MNHEY and SVGEGT. The CDR3 sequence: CASSMDSNYGYTF. The DNA of the CDR3 is TGTGCCAGCAGTATGGACAGTAACTATGGCTACACCTTC.

J is TRBJ2-7 and V is TRBV18, with TRBD1 matching over 9 bases. CDR1 KGHSH and CDR2 LQKENI come from the germline V gene. The CDR3 length is 15 residues. Trimming cost V 5 bases and J 3 bases; bases outside gene matches: 8. Here the CDR3 DNA reads TGTGCCAGCTCATCCACTCCGGGACAGGGCTACGAGCAGTACTTC. The encoded protein is CASSSTPGQGYEQYF. Together with reference TRBV18 and TRBJ2-7, the CDR3 gives the full variable domain: NAGVMQNPRHLVRRRGQEARLRCSPMKGHSHVYWYRQLPEEGLKFMVYLQKENIIDESGMPKERFSAEFPKEGPSILRIQQVVRGDSAAYFCASSSTPGQGYEQYFGPGTRLTVT.

The chain links TRBV5-1 to TRBJ2-1; D possibly corresponds to TRBD2 (7 bases). The CDR3 length is 16 residues. Trimming removed 0 bases at V and 3 bases at J, with 13 bases between. Germline CDR1 is SGHRS and CDR2 is YFSETQ. In nucleotides, the CDR3 is TGCGCCAGCAGCTTGGTTGGGGGGGCGAACTACAATGAGCAGTTCTTC. This codes for CASSLVGGANYNEQFF.

This chain uses TRBV7-2 with TRBJ2-1; 7 nucleotides align to TRBD2. Germline lookup yields CDR1 SGHTA and CDR2 FQGNSA. V shed 1 base, J shed 8 bases, and the junction held 2 bases outside the gene matches. CDR3 size: 13 residues. CDR3 in amino acids: CASSLGRGDEQFF. CDR3 sequence (DNA): TGTGCCAGCAGCTTAGGCCGGGGGGATGAGCAGTTCTTC.

This clone was seen only a few times. The V call is TRBV7-9, the J call TRBJ1-2; the D gene is possibly TRBD1 (6 bases). This CDR3 spans 13 amino acids. Germline CDR1 and CDR2: SEHNR and FQNEAQ (reference sequence). Trimming removed 5 bases at V and 6 bases at J, with 13 bases between. The CDR3 sequence is CASSVIQGDGYTF. CDR3 nucleotide sequence: TGTGCCAGCAGCGTGATACAGGGAGATGGCTACACCTTC. Variable domain in full (rest from reference TRBV7-9 and TRBJ1-2): DTGVSQNPRHKITKRGQNVTFRCDPISEHNRLYWYRQTLGQGPEFLTYFQNEAQLEKSRLLSDRFSAERPKGSFSTLEIQRTEQGDSAMYLCASSVIQGDGYTFGSGTRLTVV.

V and J are TRBV5-1 and TRBJ1-3, with 11 bases that match TRBD1. CDR1 is SGHRS, CDR2 YFSETQ, per germline. V was pared by 0 bases and J by 0 bases, with 11 bases of the junction left unmatched. The CDR3 covers 20 residues. The CDR3 DNA follows: TGCGCCAGCAGCTTGGTTGGCACCGGGACAGGGGGTTCCTCTGGAAACACCATATATTTT. It is translated as CASSLVGTGTGGSSGNTIYF. Based on the CDR3 plus reference TRBV5-1 and TRBJ1-3, the full variable domain is KAGVTQTPRYLIKTRGQQVTLSCSPISGHRSVSWYQQTPGQGLQFLFEYFSETQRNKGNFPGRFSGRQFSNSRSEMNVSTLELGDSALYLCASSLVGTGTGGSSGNTIYFGEGSWLTVV.

The chain links TRBV9 to TRBJ1-6; D is ambiguous. The CDR3 is 14 residues long. V was cut by 6 bases and J by 5 bases, with 12 bases left in between. Germline V gives CDR1 SGDLS, CDR2 YYNGEE. The CDR3 DNA follows: TGTGCCAGCACGGCGACCGAGGATAATTCACCCCTCCACTTT. As protein: CASTATEDNSPLHF.

This chain connects TRBV29-1 to TRBJ2-1; D remains ambiguous. The CDR3 length is 12 residues. The germline CDR1 and CDR2 sequences are SQVTM and ANQGSEA. This CDR3 reads CSAQVEYNEQFF. For the CDR3, the DNA is TGCAGTGCCCAGGTGGAATACAATGAGCAGTTCTTC.

The V and J genes are TRBV7-8 and TRBJ1-2, with 7 positions matching TRBD1. Germline V lookup: CDR1 SGHVS, CDR2 FQNEAQ. V lost 3 bases to trimming and J lost 4 bases; unmatched junction nucleotides: 11. The CDR3 consists of 16 residues. CDR3 residues: CASSLGWGQTIYGYTF. The CDR3 nucleotides are TGTGCCAGCAGCTTGGGATGGGGACAGACGATCTATGGCTACACCTTC.

This rearrangement joins TRBV4-1 to TRBJ2-5; the D is unclear. The V end was cut by 4 bases, the J end by 2 bases, with 8 bases between. Germline loops: CDR1 MGHRA, CDR2 YSYEKL. The length of the CDR3 is 13 residues. The CDR3 loop is CASSLGSQETQYF. CDR3 nucleotides: TGCGCCAGCAGCCTCGGGTCTCAAGAGACCCAGTACTTC.

J is TRBJ1-2 and V is TRBV19; a weak D match, TRBD1 (6 bases). Trimming took 8 bases from V and 4 from J, leaving 14 bases between them. This CDR3 region has 13 residues. Germline V CDR1 and CDR2: LNHDA, SQIVND (reference sequence). The CDR3 loop is CASRGDRRYGYTF. The DNA of the CDR3 is TGTGCCAGTCGGGGTGACAGGCGCTATGGCTACACCTTC.

This sequence joins TRBV11-3 and TRBJ1-1, with TRBD1 as a possible D gene (6 bases). Deletions cut 3 bases from V and 5 bases from J, with 25 bases between. CDR1 is SGHNT, CDR2 YENEEA, per germline. The CDR3 contains 18 residues. CDR3 nucleotide sequence: TGTGCCAGCAGCTTTCTCTCAATACGGGGGGCGCGTTCTACTGAAGCTTTCTTT. It codes for CASSFLSIRGARSTEAFF.

This chain links TRBV28 with TRBJ1-5; a possible D gene is TRBD1 (6 bases). The length of the CDR3 is 15 residues. Trimming shortened V by 7 bases and J by 4 bases, and 17 bases separated the two germline ends. The germline V gene has CDR1 MDHEN and CDR2 SYDVKM. CDR3 loop: CASIQGQTRNQPQHF. CDR3 coding DNA: TGTGCCAGCATTCAAGGACAGACACGGAATCAGCCCCAGCATTTT.